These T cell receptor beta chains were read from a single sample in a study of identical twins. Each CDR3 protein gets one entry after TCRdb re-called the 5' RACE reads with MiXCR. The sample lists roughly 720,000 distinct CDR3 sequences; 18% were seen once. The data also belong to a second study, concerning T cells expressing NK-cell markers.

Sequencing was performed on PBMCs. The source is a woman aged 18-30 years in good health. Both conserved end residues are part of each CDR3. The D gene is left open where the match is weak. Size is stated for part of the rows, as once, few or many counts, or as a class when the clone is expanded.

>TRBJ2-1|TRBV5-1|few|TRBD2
TGCGCCAGCAGCCAATTTGTCGGACTAGCGGATTACAATGAGCAGTTCTTC
CASSQFVGLADYNEQFF
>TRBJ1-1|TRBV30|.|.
TGTGCCTGGAGGGGACCCGGGACCCTCTGGACTGAAGCTTTCTTT
CAWRGPGTLWTEAFF
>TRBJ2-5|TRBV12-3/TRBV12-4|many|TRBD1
TGTGCCAGCAGTTCGGGACAGGTGGAATTGGAGACCCAGTACTTC
CASSSGQVELETQYF
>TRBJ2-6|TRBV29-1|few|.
TGCAGCGCTAAATCACAGGGCCGAAACTCCAACGTCCTGACTTTC
CSAKSQGRNSNVLTF
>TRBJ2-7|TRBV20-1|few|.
TGCAGTGCTATGACTAGCTCCTACGAGCAGTACTTC
CSAMTSSYEQYF
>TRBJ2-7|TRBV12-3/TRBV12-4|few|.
TGTGCCAGCAGTTTGGGACAAGTCTACGAGCAGTACTTC
CASSLGQVYEQYF
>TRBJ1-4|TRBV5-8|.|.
TGTGCCAGCAGCGGGGTACCACACGGGCAAAAACTGTTTTTT
CASSGVPHGQKLFF
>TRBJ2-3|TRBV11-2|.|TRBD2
TGTGCCAGCGGCTTAGCCTCGGGACTAGCGGGAGTAGATACGCAGTATTTT
CASGLASGLAGVDTQYF
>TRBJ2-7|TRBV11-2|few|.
TGTGCCAGCAGCTTAGTGGGGGCTAGCCCCTACGAGCAGTACTTC
CASSLVGASPYEQYF
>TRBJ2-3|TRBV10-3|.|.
TGTGCCATCAAAGGGACGGCAGGCACAGATACGCAGTATTTT
CAIKGTAGTDTQYF
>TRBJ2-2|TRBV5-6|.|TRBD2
TGTGCCAGCAGCCTGGGACTAGCGGGGAGACCCACCGGGGAGCTGTTTTTT
CASSLGLAGRPTGELFF
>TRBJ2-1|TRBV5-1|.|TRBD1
TGCGCCAGCATTTCCGGGACAGGCTTTTACAATGAGCAGTTCTTC
CASISGTGFYNEQFF
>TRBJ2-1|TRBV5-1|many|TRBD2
TGCGCCAGCAGGCGCGGACTAGCGGGAGATAATGAGCAGTTCTTC
CASRRGLAGDNEQFF
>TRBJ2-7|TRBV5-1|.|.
TGCGCCAGCAGCTTGGGTGGGACCCCCTCCTACGAGCAGTACTTC
CASSLGGTPSYEQYF
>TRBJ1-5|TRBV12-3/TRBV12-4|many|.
TGTGCCAGCAGTGACCTCGGACAGCCCCAGCATTTT
CASSDLGQPQHF
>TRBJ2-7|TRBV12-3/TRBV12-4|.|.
TGTGCCAGCAGTTTGGCCGGTTGGGCCTCTTACTTC
CASSLAGWASYF
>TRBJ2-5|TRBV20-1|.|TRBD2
TGCAGTGCTTGGCTCCTTGGGACTAGCGGGAGGCACCAAGAGACCCAGTACTTC
CSAWLLGTSGRHQETQYF
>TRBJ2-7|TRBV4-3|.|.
TGCGCCAGCAGCCAGGGGCGGACGGCCGAGCAGTACTTC
CASSQGRTAEQYF
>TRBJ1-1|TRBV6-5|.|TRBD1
TGTGCCAGCAGTTACCAGGGGGAAACTGAAGCTTTCTTT
CASSYQGETEAFF
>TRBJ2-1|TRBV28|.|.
TGTGCCAGCAGCTTCGGGCTAGTCTCCGGCCCCACCCGAAACAATGAGCAGTTCTTC
CASSFGLVSGPTRNNEQFF
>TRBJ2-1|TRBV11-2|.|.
TGTGCCAGCAGCAGAGGGGGAACCAACAATGAGCAGTTCTTC
CASSRGGTNNEQFF
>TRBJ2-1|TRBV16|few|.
TGTGCCAGCAGTCCTCTCCGGGGCGAGCAGTTCTTC
CASSPLRGEQFF
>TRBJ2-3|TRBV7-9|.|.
TGTGCCAGCAGCTCCCGTGGAGGGGGGGGAAGAGATACGCAGTATTTT
CASSSRGGGGRDTQYF
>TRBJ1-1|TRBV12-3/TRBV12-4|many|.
TGTGCCAGCAGCGGCCCGGGCGCTGAAGCTTTCTTT
CASSGPGAEAFF
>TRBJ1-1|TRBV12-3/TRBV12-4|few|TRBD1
TGTGCCAGCAAGCTTCCGGGACAGGGTCGAACTGAAGCTTTCTTT
CASKLPGQGRTEAFF
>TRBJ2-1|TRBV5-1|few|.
TGCGCCAGCAGCTCGCGGGGGCCCTACAATGAGCAGTTCTTC
CASSSRGPYNEQFF
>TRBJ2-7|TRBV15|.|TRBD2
TGTGCCACCAGCAGAGTAGCGGGAGGGATCTACGAGCAGTACTTC
CATSRVAGGIYEQYF
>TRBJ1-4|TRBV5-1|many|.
TGCGCCAGCAGCTTGGGGTTGGGGACTAATGAAAAACTGTTTTTT
CASSLGLGTNEKLFF
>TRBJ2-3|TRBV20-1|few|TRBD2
TGCAGTGCTTACGGGACTACGAGCACAGATACGCAGTATTTT
CSAYGTTSTDTQYF
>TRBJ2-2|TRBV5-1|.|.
TGCGCCAGCAGCTTGTTCAGATCGACCGGGGAGCTGTTTTTT
CASSLFRSTGELFF
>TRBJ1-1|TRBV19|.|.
TGTGCCAGTAATCCCCTGGGGACGGGGGCTGAAGCTTTCTTT
CASNPLGTGAEAFF
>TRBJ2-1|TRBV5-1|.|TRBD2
TGCGCCAGCAGCTTGTCGAATCAGCGGGGCTCCTACAATGAGCAGTTCTTC
CASSLSNQRGSYNEQFF
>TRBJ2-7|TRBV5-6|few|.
TGTGCCAGCAGCTTAGAAGGGGGGACGGGAGAGCAGTACTTC
CASSLEGGTGEQYF
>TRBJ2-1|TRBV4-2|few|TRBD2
TGTGCCAGCAGCCGACAATCAACTAGCGGGGGTACTGAGCAGTTCTTC
CASSRQSTSGGTEQFF
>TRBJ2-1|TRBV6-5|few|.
TGTGCCAGCAGTTCTGCGGGGCCCTACAATGAGCAGTTCTTC
CASSSAGPYNEQFF
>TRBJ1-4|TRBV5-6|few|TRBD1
TGTGCCAGCAGCCCCGGGACAGGGGATGCAACTAATGAAAAACTGTTTTTT
CASSPGTGDATNEKLFF
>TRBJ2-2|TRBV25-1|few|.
TGTGCCAGCAGGTTTAGCGGGAACACCGGGGAGCTGTTTTTT
CASRFSGNTGELFF
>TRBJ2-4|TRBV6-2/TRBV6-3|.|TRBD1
TGTGCCAGCGGACAGGGCGGATTAAACATTCAGTACTTC
CASGQGGLNIQYF
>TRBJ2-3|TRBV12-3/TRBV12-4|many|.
TGTGCCAGCAGTCTTTTCGATACGCAGTATTTT
CASSLFDTQYF
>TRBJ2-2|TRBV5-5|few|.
TGTGCCAGCAGCTCGGTCCGCGACACCGGGGAGCTGTTTTTT
CASSSVRDTGELFF
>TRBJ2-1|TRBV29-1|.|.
TGCAGCGTTGCCTCCAGCGGGCCGGGCAATGAGCAGTTCTTC
CSVASSGPGNEQFF
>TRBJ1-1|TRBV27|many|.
TGTGCCAGCAGTTTATACGGGGCCCGTCCCTCTGAAGCTTTCTTT
CASSLYGARPSEAFF
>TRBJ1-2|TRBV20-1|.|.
TGCAGTGGTCAGCCAAACTATGGCTACACCTTC
CSGQPNYGYTF
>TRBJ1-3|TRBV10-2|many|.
TGCGCCAGCAGTGCGACGATCGAAGACACCATATATTTT
CASSATIEDTIYF
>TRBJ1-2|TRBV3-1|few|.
TGTGCCAGCAGCCAAGGTGCAGGGAGTGGCGGCTACACCTTC
CASSQGAGSGGYTF
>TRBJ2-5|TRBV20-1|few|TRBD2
TGCAGTGCCAACCCTAGCGGGGGGGCCGGGGAGTACTTC
CSANPSGGAGEYF
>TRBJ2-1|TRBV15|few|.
TGTGCCACCAGCAGAGATCCGGCGACCGTCAGACTTAGATCTTATGAGCAGTTCTTC
CATSRDPATVRLRSYEQFF
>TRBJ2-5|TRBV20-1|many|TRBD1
TGCAGTGCTGCGACAGGGGGACAAGAGACCCAGTACTTC
CSAATGGQETQYF
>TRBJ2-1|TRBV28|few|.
TGTGCCAGCGGATCCCTCAGGGGTCGGACCTACAATGAGCAGTTCTTC
CASGSLRGRTYNEQFF
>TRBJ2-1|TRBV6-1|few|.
TGTGCCAGCCGGCACAGGGGAGGAGGCAATGAGCAGTTCTTC
CASRHRGGGNEQFF
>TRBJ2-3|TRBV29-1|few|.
TGCAGCGTTGCTGACCTTAACTGGCAGGATACGCAGTATTTT
CSVADLNWQDTQYF
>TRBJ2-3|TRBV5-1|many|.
TGCGCCAGCAGCCCCGCGGGGACAGCCGAATCTGCGCAGTATTTT
CASSPAGTAESAQYF
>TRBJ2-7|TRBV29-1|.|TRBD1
TGCAGCGTGACAGGGTGGGCCTACGAGCAGTACTTC
CSVTGWAYEQYF
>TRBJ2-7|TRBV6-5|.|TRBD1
TGTGCCAGCAGTTACTCCGGCCTGACAGGGTACGAGCAGTACTTC
CASSYSGLTGYEQYF
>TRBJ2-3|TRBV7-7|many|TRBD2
TGTGCCAGCAGCCTGGGACTATCCCCCACAGATACGCAGTATTTT
CASSLGLSPTDTQYF
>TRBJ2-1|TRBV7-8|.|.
TGTGCCAGCAGCTTTGCAGGGGTTTTGGGAAATGAGCAGTTCTTC
CASSFAGVLGNEQFF